A few counts support the clone carrying this T cell receptor beta chain. Its target is not known. DNA at about 200 ng, tens of thousands of T cell genomes, went into sorted-subset replicate PCRs. Clones were read by immunoSEQ multiplex PCR, and TCRdb kept only the in-frame ones, dropping some. Here the sample spans about 2.4 million clones, approximately 94% being singletons. Deletions cut 4 bases from V and 3 bases from J, with 9 bases between. Germline CDR1 reads SEHNR; CDR2 reads FQNEAQ (reference sequence). There are 13 residues in the CDR3. The entry originates in a study of shared clonotypes between healthy human individuals. Findings and limits, study-wide: With few donors, the genetic and exposure-history diversity represented was limited. Larger estimated richness was generally seen in naive subsets than in memory subsets.

Sequencing was done on a sample of naive CD4+ T cells sorted from blood. Subset given: CD45RA+ positively selected. V gene TRBV7-9 combines with J gene TRBJ1-1, with no clear D. The sequence derives from a man younger than 30 in good health. The CDR3 is CASSSQTYTEAFF. The CDR3 DNA reads as TGTGCCAGCAGCTCCCAGACTTACACTGAAGCTTTCTTT.